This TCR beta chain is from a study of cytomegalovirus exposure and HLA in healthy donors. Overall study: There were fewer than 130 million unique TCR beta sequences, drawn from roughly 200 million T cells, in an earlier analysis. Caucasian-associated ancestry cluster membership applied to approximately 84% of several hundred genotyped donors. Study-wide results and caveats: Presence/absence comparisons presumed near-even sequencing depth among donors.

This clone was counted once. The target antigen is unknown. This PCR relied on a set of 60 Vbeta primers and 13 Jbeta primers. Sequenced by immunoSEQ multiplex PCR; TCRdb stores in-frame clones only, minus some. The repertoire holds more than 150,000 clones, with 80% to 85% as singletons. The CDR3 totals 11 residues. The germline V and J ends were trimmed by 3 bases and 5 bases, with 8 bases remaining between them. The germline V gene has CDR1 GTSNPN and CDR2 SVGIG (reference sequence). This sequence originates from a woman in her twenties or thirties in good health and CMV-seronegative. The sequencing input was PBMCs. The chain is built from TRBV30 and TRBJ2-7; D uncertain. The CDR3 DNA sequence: TGTGCCTGGAGGCGTATGAACGAGCAGTACTTC. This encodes CAWRRMNEQYF.